These 10 T cell receptor beta chains were sequenced from one sample in a study of identical twins. MiXCR was run by TCRdb on the 5' RACE reads, yielding one entry per CDR3 protein. The sample consists of around 530,000 distinct CDR3 sequences, 12% to 15% of them appearing once. The sample was also reused in another study, on yellow fever vaccine responses in identical twins.

Sequencing was done on a sample of CD4+ T cells sorted from blood. These receptors all come from a woman younger than 35 in good health.

This clonotype was seen a few times. The chain carries TRBV5-6 and TRBJ1-2, with TRBD1 matching over 12 bases. Per the germline V gene, CDR1 is SGHDT and CDR2 is YYEEEE. V lost 2 bases, J lost 7 bases, and 9 bases stayed unmatched. The CDR3 has 16 amino acids. The CDR3 reads CASSLWTGTGGLGYTF. CDR3 DNA sequence: TGTGCCAGCAGCTTATGGACTGGGACAGGGGGCCTTGGCTACACCTTC.

This clonotype was seen at least ten times. This sequence joins TRBV24-1 and TRBJ2-1; D not certain. The germline V and J ends were trimmed by 1 base and 6 bases, with 15 bases remaining between them. The CDR3 length is 16 residues. Germline values: CDR1 KGHDR, CDR2 SFDVKD. Here the CDR3 DNA reads TGTGCCACCAGTGATTTTTTCCGCCCTACTGGCAATGAGCAGTTCTTC. As protein: CATSDFFRPTGNEQFF.

This clonotype was seen many times. The gene calls are TRBV29-1 and TRBJ2-3; D gene ambiguous. This CDR3 spans 14 amino acids. V lost 3 bases and J 4 bases, leaving 14 bases between the germline ends. Germline loops: CDR1 SQVTM, CDR2 ANQGSEA. The CDR3 DNA reads TGCAGCGTTGACTCCCCCCCCGTGCCAGATACGCAGTATTTT. Encoded protein: CSVDSPPVPDTQYF.

Comment on this clonotype: The junction differs from germline at one of its ends, possibly a read error. The genes are TRBV5-4 and TRBJ2-3, with 9 positions matching TRBD2. Per the germline V gene, CDR1 is SGHNT and CDR2 is YYREEE (reference sequence). CDR3 length: 15 amino acids. The DNA of the CDR3 is TGTGCCATCAGCCCCGGACTAGCGCTCACAGATACGCAGTATTTT. Protein sequence: CAISPGLALTDTQYF.

In its sample, this clonotype was seen a few times. The genes are TRBV9 and TRBJ1-2, with 9 positions matching TRBD1. Losses at the gene ends were 3 bases for V and 3 bases for J; bases not matched to a gene: 3. The germline V gene encodes CDR1 SGDLS and CDR2 YYNGEE. CDR3 length equals 14 residues. CDR3 residues: CASSATGGDYGYTF. Written as DNA, the CDR3 is TGTGCCAGCAGCGCCACAGGGGGCGACTATGGCTACACCTTC.

The V gene is TRBV29-1, the J gene TRBJ2-1; 11 bases are a match to TRBD2. The germline CDR1 and CDR2 sequences are SQVTM and ANQGSEA. The V segment lost 4 bases and the J segment 9 bases; nucleotides outside the gene matches: 14. The CDR3 spans 16 residues. The CDR3 spells CSVARRIAGGPGEQFF. CDR3 nucleotides: TGCAGCGTTGCCCGTAGGATAGCGGGAGGGCCTGGTGAGCAGTTCTTC.

This clonotype was detected a few times. The V and J genes are TRBV29-1 and TRBJ2-7, with 8 bases matching TRBD2. The trim removed 6 bases at V and 2 bases at J, leaving 6 bases unmatched. The CDR3 totals 13 residues. Germline values: CDR1 SQVTM, CDR2 ANQGSEA. The CDR3 loop reads CSVRSGAPYEQYF. As DNA, the CDR3 is TGCAGCGTGCGTAGCGGGGCCCCCTACGAGCAGTACTTC.

Only a few counts were recorded for this clonotype. The chain links TRBV5-6 to TRBJ2-1; D perhaps matches TRBD1 (5 bases). Between the trimmed V and J ends, which lost 4 bases and 3 bases, there was a span of 14 bases. From germline, CDR1 is SGHDT and CDR2 YYEEEE. The CDR3 runs 15 residues. The CDR3 is CASSADSLRYNEQFF. The DNA for the CDR3 is TGTGCCAGCAGCGCCGACAGTCTCCGCTACAATGAGCAGTTCTTC. Together with reference TRBV5-6 and TRBJ2-1, the CDR3 gives the full variable domain: DAGVTQSPTHLIKTRGQQVTLRCSPKSGHDTVSWYQQALGQGPQFIFQYYEEEERQRGNFPDRFSGHQFPNYSSELNVNALLLGDSALYLCASSADSLRYNEQFFGPGTRLTVL.

The chain links TRBV2 to TRBJ2-5; TRBD1 might be the D (6 bases). Germline V gives CDR1 SNHLY, CDR2 FYNNEI. This CDR3 spans 13 amino acids. V lost 6 bases to trimming and J lost 4 bases, with 12 bases between them. The CDR3 sequence: CASSDRSAETQYF. The CDR3 region has the DNA TGTGCCAGCAGCGACAGGTCTGCAGAGACCCAGTACTTC.

The V call is TRBV20-1, the J call TRBJ2-1; TRBD1 matches at 7 bases. Trimming at V came to 5 bases and at J to 5 bases, leaving 6 bases not matched to a gene. The CDR3 covers 13 residues. Germline V CDR1 and CDR2: DFQATT, SNEGSKA (reference sequence). The CDR3 DNA follows: TGCAGTGCTCCTTCGACAGGGCACAATGAGCAGTTCTTC. As protein: CSAPSTGHNEQFF.